This TCR beta chain was identified during a study of Ad26.COV2.S vaccination and SARS-CoV-2 variants. Study conclusions and caveats: Those who received the vaccine showed greater spike-specific TCR breadth than those given placebo.

Only in-frame clones appear in the TCRdb table, and some are missing; sequencing was by immunoSEQ multiplex PCR. The sample yields 300,000 to 400,000 clones, around 86% seen once. Concerning this clone: As yet, its antigen is unknown.

The CDR3 length is 12 residues. The germline V gene has CDR1 MNHEY and CDR2 SVGAGI. Trimming pared 6 bases from V and 7 bases from J, leaving 13 bases between. As for treatment: around 19 received Ad26.COV2.S at low or high dose, single or two shots; 5 received placebo; per-sample allocation not given. Collection of the samples took place on day 63 after the first injection of vaccine or placebo. An Ad26 vector that expressed Wuhan-strain SARS-CoV-2 spike constituted the vaccine. The receptor's source is a person between 18 and 59 years old who received the Ad26.COV2.S COVID-19 vaccine or a placebo. V gene TRBV6-5 combines with J gene TRBJ2-7; D is possibly TRBD2 (6 bases). The specimen was peripheral blood, collected in a trial of Ad26.COV2.S vaccine versus placebo. DNA for the CDR3: TGTGCCAGCAGAGTGACTAGTAGAGAGCAGTACTTC. It translates to CASRVTSREQYF.